This TCR beta chain was sequenced during a study of cytomegalovirus exposure and HLA in healthy donors. In the study overall: From HLA-typed donors, an early data release held around 85 million unique TCRs.

With respect to this clone: Its antigen is unidentified.

Study outcomes and limitations: Some V segments (TRBV6-2 and TRBV6-3 among them) were excluded as indistinguishable. Some TCR beta chains (164 of them) were listed as cytomegalovirus-associated. Later analysis showed most CMV-associated TCR beta chains appearing HLA-restricted.

The V gene's germline CDR1 is LNHDA and CDR2 SQIVND (reference sequence). CDR3 length equals 16 residues. Between the trimmed V and J ends, which lost 0 bases and 1 base, there was a span of 12 bases. Use of 60 Vbeta and 13 Jbeta primers characterized the PCR. Profiled with immunoSEQ multiplex PCR; TCRdb holds only in-frame clones, not every one. The profile shows about 94,000 clones, roughly three quarters of them singletons. Sequenced material: PBMCs. The chain combines TRBV19 with TRBJ1-1, with a weak D call TRBD1 (5 bases). The sequence derives from a woman aged 40 to 49 in good health and CMV-seronegative. CDR3 nucleotides: TGTGCCAGTAGTATAGAGGGGGGAGGGACGAACACTGAAGCTTTCTTT. Residues: CASSIEGGGTNTEAFF.